These 19 T cell receptor beta chains came from one sample sequenced in a study of sequential checkpoint blockade in melanoma. Sample treatment: randomized to nivolumab then ipilimumab (arm A) or the reverse (arm B). Repertoires were generated with immunoSEQ multiplex PCR, while TCRdb's copy carries only in-frame clones and drops some. The data show fewer than 20,000 clones, 73% seen once. The sequenced sample was tumor tissue (inferred from file names), obtained from a patient given nivolumab and ipilimumab in sequence. The receptors originated from a human donor with melanoma.

The chain has TRBV27 and TRBJ2-7, with D unclear. Germline CDR1 MNHEY, CDR2 SMNVEV (reference sequence). V shed 3 bases and J shed 2 bases, with 8 bases lying between them. The length of the CDR3 is 13 residues. CDR3 bases: TGTGCCAGCAGTTTGAGTGTGACCTACGAGCAGTACTTC. Residues: CASSLSVTYEQYF.

V usage is TRBV29-1 and J usage is TRBJ2-4; 7 positions match TRBD1. CDR3 length: 13 residues. Trimming took 6 bases from V and 5 from J; bases not matched to a gene: 7. Germline values: CDR1 SQVTM, CDR2 ANQGSEA. The CDR3 nucleotides read TGCAGCGTCGCCCGGGACAGAGAAAACATTCAGTACTTC. Translating gives CSVARDRENIQYF.

The chain carries TRBV28 and TRBJ2-5; 7 bases align to TRBD2. The length of the CDR3 is 12 residues. Germline values: CDR1 MDHEN, CDR2 SYDVKM. With V trimmed by 7 bases and J by 5 bases, 4 bases remained unmatched. The CDR3, as DNA: TGTGCCAGCACGCGCGGGAGTGAGACCCAGTACTTC. This codes for CASTRGSETQYF. Using reference TRBV28 and TRBJ2-5 for the parts outside the CDR3, the full variable domain is DVKVTQSSRYLVKRTGEKVFLECVQDMDHENMFWYRQDPGLGLRLIYFSYDVKMKEKGDIPEGYSVSREKKERFSLILESASTNQTSMYLCASTRGSETQYFGPGTRLLVL.

This rearrangement joins TRBV5-1 to TRBJ2-5; 9 nucleotides match TRBD2. Germline-derived CDR1 and CDR2 are SGHRS and YFSETQ. V shed 10 bases and J 5 bases; nucleotides not matched to a gene: 15. The CDR3 covers 15 residues. In nucleotides, the CDR3 is TGCGCCTCCGGGAGATTAGCGGGAGTAGAGGAGACCCAGTACTTC. Translation: CASGRLAGVEETQYF.

The gene calls are TRBV14 and TRBJ1-3; D is unresolved. The length of the CDR3 is 14 residues. Germline assignment: CDR1 SGHDN and CDR2 FVKESK. Trimming shortened V by 1 base and J by 4 bases, and 8 bases separated the two germline ends. The CDR3 sequence: CASSQGGGGNTIYF. The CDR3 bases are TGTGCCAGCAGCCAAGGGGGTGGAGGAAACACCATATATTTT.

This chain joins TRBV30 and TRBJ1-1; TRBD1 aligns across 9 bases. The V and J ends lost 8 bases and 7 bases, in that order; junction bases with no gene match: 8. CDR3 length: 12 residues. Looked up from germline, CDR1 is GTSNPN and CDR2 is SVGIG (reference sequence). The CDR3 spells CAGTGGEVEAFF. CDR3 bases: TGTGCCGGAACAGGGGGCGAGGTTGAAGCTTTCTTT.

The chain recombines TRBV7-6 with TRBJ2-3; no reliable D call. Trimming pared 1 base from V and 2 bases from J, leaving 10 bases between. CDR3 length equals 15 residues. CDR1 SGHVS and CDR2 FNYEAQ come from the germline V gene. The DNA of the CDR3 is TGTGCCAGCAGCTTAGGTCTGGTCCACACAGATACGCAGTATTTT. Protein product: CASSLGLVHTDTQYF.

The chain combines TRBV7-4 with TRBJ2-7; 11 bases are a match to TRBD1. The length of the CDR3 is 16 residues. V lost 7 bases, J lost 1 base, and 9 bases stayed unmatched. Germline CDR1 and CDR2: SGHVT and SQSDAQ. CDR3 protein: CASIYPGQGDSYEQYF. CDR3 coding DNA: TGTGCCAGCATTTATCCGGGACAGGGGGATTCCTACGAGCAGTACTTC.

By frequency in the sample, this clone is large (0.1 to 1%). The genes are TRBV11-3 and TRBJ2-7, with unresolved D. This CDR3 spans 15 amino acids. V was clipped by 2 bases and J by 0 bases, with 11 bases between them. CDR1 and CDR2 from the germline V gene are SGHNT and YENEEA. The CDR3 nucleotides are TGTGCCAGCAGCTTAACAGAAGGCTTCTCCTACGAGCAGTACTTC. Its translation is CASSLTEGFSYEQYF.

This clone was detected only a few times. This rearrangement joins TRBV30 to TRBJ1-3; D might be TRBD1 (6 bases). Germline V gene lookup returns CDR1 GTSNPN and CDR2 SVGIG (reference sequence). The CDR3 loop spans 19 amino acids. Deletions cut 0 bases from V and 0 bases from J, with 21 bases between. CDR3 protein: CAWSVWGPSRADSGNTIYF. DNA of the CDR3: TGTGCCTGGAGTGTATGGGGGCCATCTCGCGCAGACTCTGGAAACACCATATATTTT.

This clone was seen a handful of times. The V gene is TRBV7-5, the J gene TRBJ1-4. TRBV7-5 is marked as a pseudogene. The CDR3 length is 14 residues. The CDR3 DNA is TGTGCCAGCAACTCCCAAGGTTCTCGAGAAAAACTGTTTTTT. Residues: CASNSQGSREKLFF.

This clone was found a few times. V and J are TRBV18 and TRBJ2-3, with D possibly TRBD2 on 6 matching bases. The germline V gene encodes CDR1 KGHSH and CDR2 LQKENI. This CDR3 spans 14 amino acids. V lost 2 bases to trimming and J lost 1 base, with 7 bases between them. CDR3 region: CASSPWRGTDTQYF. CDR3 sequence (DNA): TGTGCCAGCTCACCATGGAGGGGCACAGATACGCAGTATTTT. Supplemented by reference TRBV18 and TRBJ2-3, the full variable domain reads NAGVMQNPRHLVRRRGQEARLRCSPMKGHSHVYWYRQLPEEGLKFMVYLQKENIIDESGMPKERFSAEFPKEGPSILRIQQVVRGDSAAYFCASSPWRGTDTQYFGPGTRLTVL.

The chain employs TRBV28 and TRBJ1-5; D remains unclear. Per germline, CDR1 MDHEN and CDR2 SYDVKM. This CDR3 spans 16 amino acids. Trimming pared 0 bases from V and 0 bases from J, leaving 9 bases between. The CDR3 DNA follows: TGTGCCAGCAGTTTATGGCGGGCGGATAGCAATCAGCCCCAGCATTTT. Its protein is CASSLWRADSNQPQHF.

This clone was recorded a few times. The rearrangement joins TRBV15 to TRBJ2-7, with TRBD1 matching over 12 bases. Germline V gene sequence: CDR1 LNHNV, CDR2 YYDKDF (reference sequence). CDR3 length: 16 residues. V lost 5 bases and J lost 6; bases outside the gene matches: 11. CDR3 amino acids: CATSDRDRGRLTEQYF. The CDR3 DNA reads TGTGCCACCAGCGACCGGGACAGGGGGCGACTGACCGAGCAGTACTTC.

The chain recombines TRBV19 with TRBJ1-5, with 7 bases that match TRBD1. The CDR3 has 14 amino acids. J was trimmed by 3 bases and V by 5 bases; bases with no gene match: 4. The germline CDR1 and CDR2 sequences are LNHDA and SQIVND (reference sequence). CDR3 in amino acids: CASSGTGDNQPQHF. Written as DNA, the CDR3 is TGTGCCAGTAGTGGAACAGGGGACAATCAGCCCCAGCATTTT.

Here the CDR3 reads CASSPALIRGGEKLFF. The DNA of the CDR3 is TGTGCCAGCAGCCCGGCCCTAATCAGGGGGGGTGAAAAACTGTTTTTT. This chain links TRBV7-2 with TRBJ1-4; 7 bases fit TRBD1. With 5 bases clipped from V and 7 bases from J, the junction kept 13 bases outside the gene matches. There are 16 residues in the CDR3. The germline V gene encodes CDR1 SGHTA and CDR2 FQGNSA.

The table lists this clone with a count of one. The chain combines TRBV6-8 with TRBJ2-1; 7 nucleotides agree with TRBD1. In germline, CDR1 is MNHGY, CDR2 SAAAGT. This CDR3 has 14 residues. V lost 6 bases, J lost 1 base, and 3 bases stayed unmatched. CDR3 coding DNA: TGTGCCAGCAGCCCGGGACAGTCCTACAATGAGCAGTTCTTC. It codes for CASSPGQSYNEQFF.

The chain recombines TRBV25-1 with TRBJ2-5, with D perhaps matching TRBD1 (6 bases). From germline, CDR1 is MGHDK and CDR2 SYGVNS. This CDR3 is built from 14 residues. V lost 4 bases, J lost 7 bases, and 16 bases lay in between. In DNA, the CDR3 is TGTGCCAGCAGTGCCACGACAGGAACCACGACCCAGTACTTC. Amino acid sequence: CASSATTGTTTQYF. The full variable domain, its missing parts supplied by reference TRBV25-1 and TRBJ2-5, is EADIYQTPRYLVIGTGKKITLECSQTMGHDKMYWYQQDPGMELHLIHYSYGVNSTEKGDLSSESTVSRIRTEHFPLTLESARPSHTSQYLCASSATTGTTTQYFGPGTRLLVL.

The rearrangement uses TRBV4-1 and TRBJ2-5, with no clear D. V dropped 2 bases and J dropped 6 bases, with 10 bases sitting between them. CDR1 is MGHRA, CDR2 YSYEKL, per germline. This CDR3 has 13 residues. This CDR3 is CASSQNLGQTQYF. The DNA for the CDR3 is TGCGCCAGCAGCCAAAACCTTGGACAGACCCAGTACTTC.